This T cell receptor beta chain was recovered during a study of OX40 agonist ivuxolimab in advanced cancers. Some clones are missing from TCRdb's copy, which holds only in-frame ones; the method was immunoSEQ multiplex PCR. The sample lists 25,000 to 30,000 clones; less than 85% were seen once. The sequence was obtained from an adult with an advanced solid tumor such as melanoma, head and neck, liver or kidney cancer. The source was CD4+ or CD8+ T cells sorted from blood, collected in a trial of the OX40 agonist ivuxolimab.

CDR3 in DNA: TGTGCCAGCAGCGGAGGGACTAGTGACGAGCAGTACTTC. Residues: CASSGGTSDEQYF. The J gene is TRBJ2-7, the V gene TRBV9; TRBD2 aligns across 8 bases. Trimming cost V 3 bases and J 5 bases; bases outside gene matches: 4. This CDR3 has 13 residues. Germline loops: CDR1 SGDLS, CDR2 YYNGEE.